This T cell receptor beta chain came from a study of breast tumors, draining lymph nodes, adjacent tissues. The study, taken as a whole, reports: Findings are consistent with lymph node origin and intratumoral expansion of most tumor T cells. That most tumor T cells come from lymph nodes remained unproven. Luminal-like breast cancer showed significantly greater tumor-nontumor repertoire similarity than basal-like breast cancer did.

This CDR3 has 17 amino acids. CDR1 is LNHDA and CDR2 is SQIVND in the germline V gene (reference sequence). Trimming took 3 bases from V and 4 from J; bases not matched to a gene: 11. Breast cancer patients provided tissue from their axillary draining lymph nodes. TCRdb recomputed calls from the multiplex PCR reads with MiXCR, one row per CDR3 protein. Among around 250,000 distinct CDR3 sequences, under 40% were seen once, and the ten largest hold approximately 4%. About this clonotype: The antigen remains undetermined. A much larger clone lies a single base off, so this may be a read error.

The clonotype was recovered from a female donor with breast cancer. Some clones in this sample may be carry-over from other donors' samples. Input material: axillary lymph node tissue. This chain uses TRBV19 with TRBJ1-5; 8 bases match TRBD1. CDR3 sequence: CASSIRGVRQGNQPQHF. The CDR3 DNA follows: TGTGCCAGTAGTATTCGGGGGGTGAGACAGGGGAATCAGCCCCAGCATTTT. Complete variable domain (other parts from reference TRBV19 and TRBJ1-5): DGGITQSPKYLFRKEGQNVTLSCEQNLNHDAMYWYRQDPGQGLRLIYYSQIVNDFQKGDIAEGYSVSREKKESFPLTVTSAQKNPTAFYLCASSIRGVRQGNQPQHFGDGTRLSIL.